The sequence of this T cell receptor (beta chain) was determined in a study of T cells after yellow fever vaccination. Study outcomes and limitations: Although most clonotypes did not, a small share appeared in both CD4 and CD8 compartments. Abundant clonotypes from the bulk population could have been carried over as contaminants into FACS-sorted repertoires.

V was pared by 3 bases and J by 4 bases, with 6 bases between. Germline V gene data show CDR1 as DFQATT and CDR2 as SNEGSKA (reference sequence). The CDR3 extends over 11 amino acids. The sample holds many counts of this clonotype. Antigen: not known. UMIs and a universal primer site were added when TCR cDNA was made by 5'RACE template switching. From the 5' RACE reads, TCRdb called clonotypes with MiXCR, one entry per CDR3 protein. The table has about 360,000 distinct CDR3 sequences, about 6% seen once. This TCR derives from a man aged 25 to 40 who received the YFV17D yellow fever vaccine. Sequenced material: PBMCs, taken 5 days after the yellow fever booster vaccination. The gene calls are TRBV20-1 and TRBJ1-1; D uncertain. In nucleotides, the CDR3 is TGCAGTGCTAGCGCTAGCACTGAAGCTTTCTTT. Residues: CSASASTEAFF.